This T cell receptor (beta chain) was identified during a study of regulatory T cells in long-lasting Graves disease (dated by TCRdb to the early 2020s). In the study overall: Newly diagnosed Graves' disease patients had taken antithyroid drugs for less than 3 months. Patients with persistent Graves' disease were compared with patients with newly diagnosed Graves' disease using TCR sequencing and RNA sequencing of peripheral blood. The study was conducted in China and was registered as a clinical trial. A total of some 35 samples underwent TCR sequencing: about 13 from persistent and roughly 20 from newly diagnosed Graves' disease patients.

The protocol used for the library was multiplex PCR. Reads for this sample came from an Illumina HiSeq 4000. TCR beta libraries were built with iRepertoire HTBI primers and Arm-PCR amplification of CDR3 regions. Gel purification was performed on PCR products prior to sequencing. The published analysis was carried out like this. A total of roughly 67 TRBV and under 15 TRBJ segments were identified across samples and were used for gene usage analysis of CDR3 amino acid clonotypes. Filtered high-quality paired reads were merged into contigs using COPE and FqMerger. BLAST was used to align contigs to IMGT TRBV, TRBD and TRBJ reference genes, and CDR3 was defined according to IMGT. Clonotypes above 0.1% frequency were classified as highly expanded clones. Repertoire diversity was measured by Shannon entropy, and V-J evenness by the Gini coefficient. A clonotype was considered public if more than one individual shared it. The public reads were reanalyzed by TCRdb: fastp trimming at Q25, MiXCR alignment, in-frame beta chains only. Rows with one shared CDR3 protein collapse into an entry with the most common genes and DNA. The V and J calls and clone size come from TCRdb's table, not from the authors' own analysis. The sample table contains 530,000 or so distinct CDR3 sequences; only one count was recorded for roughly 14% of them. The top ten constitute roughly a tenth of the sample.

What the time point label conveys for this sample: newly diagnosed GD, antithyroid drugs for less than 3 months. For both TCR sequencing and RNA sequencing, RNA was extracted from PBMCs using TRIzol. The diagnosis of Graves' disease followed American Thyroid Association guidelines. Recruitment of patients was carried out at an endocrinology department in Xi'an, China. From each patient, about 9 milliliters of peripheral blood was collected into an EDTA anticoagulant tube. Ficoll Paque Plus density gradient separation was used to isolate PBMCs, and no further T cell sorting was done. RNA quality was checked with an Agilent 2100 Bioanalyzer and agarose gel, and concentration with a NanoDrop 2000. Results and caveats for the whole study, not just this receptor: The study examined only peripheral blood because the primary lesion, thyroid tissue, could not be accessed. The authors noted that the small sample size was a limitation that may lower accuracy. Compared with newly diagnosed patients, patients with persistent Graves' disease had lower TCR Shannon entropy and fewer highly expanded clones, which suggests clonal expansion. More public clonotypes were shared among persistent patients (2,741) than among newly diagnosed patients (roughly 1,000). Sequencing and analysis were restricted to the TCR beta chain.

This clonotype was seen repeatedly, ten times or more. It has no known antigen specificity. It has no much larger one-base neighbor in the sample; base qualities were not kept. This sample also belongs to another study, concerning T cells in Graves' hyperthyroidism and ophthalmopathy. That second report states: Graves' hyperthyroidism was defined as stable when no progression to ophthalmopathy occurred over 18 months of follow-up. Hyperthyroidism patients were aged 18 to 65 years and newly diagnosed, with disease duration of less than 2 months. Exclusion was applied to patients with uncontrolled infections, other autoimmune diseases, pregnancy or lactation. Diagnoses relied on clinical symptoms, serum thyroxine and TRAb, thyroid ultrasound and orbital computed tomography. The first round of RT-PCR for the TCR CDR3 was performed with the HTBI primer set and the Qiagen OneStep RT-PCR kit. Most expanded thyroid clonotypes (frequency above 0.001) were also detected in blood, a finding suggesting that blood repertoires may reflect thyroid immune responses. A 13 V-J signature model separated ophthalmopathy from stable hyperthyroidism, with nearly 90% sensitivity and 81.08% specificity in cross-validation and 80%/75% in testing. During validation, the model predicted progression to ophthalmopathy a median of approximately 6 months ahead of onset, with roughly 65% sensitivity and 72.22% specificity. A discovery cohort of roughly 96 patients, approximately 45 with Graves' ophthalmopathy and 57 with stable Graves' hyperthyroidism, was used to find distinguishing TCR V-J signatures. Prospective prediction of ophthalmopathy was tested in an independent validation cohort of 18 to 20 hyperthyroidism patients and some 17 patients who later progressed to ophthalmopathy. For training and testing, the 110 or so patients in the discovery cohort were randomly divided in a 7:3 ratio. The study also compared thyroid tissue and blood T-cell repertoires from more than five Graves' hyperthyroidism patients. Following sampling, methimazole starting at 30 mg daily was given to hyperthyroidism patients, and high-dose intravenous methylprednisolone was given to ophthalmopathy patients. Libraries were constructed in a second round of multiplex PCR, after which size selection and purification were performed. The libraries were sequenced on an Illumina HiSeq2000 using paired-end 100 bp reads. SOAPnuke was used to process the raw data, removing reads that contained adapters or uncalled bases, had a mean Phred below 15, or lacked an exact match to the constant primer or identifier. COPE v1.2.5 was used to merge the high-quality paired reads, and each unique nucleotide sequence was defined as a clonotype. MiTCR v1.1 was used to align clonotypes to the IMGT TRBV, TRBD and TRBJ reference segments. The analysis included only V-J combinations with a frequency above 0.0001, which together covered 99% to 99.2% of the repertoires. The TCS score was defined as F50 (clonal expansion) divided by E x V (chaos), with BLOSUM62-based TCRdist calculated between CDR3 peptides within each V-J. Welch's t-statistics and random forest reduced roughly 530 V-J features to 13, which were used in a naive Bayes classifier (R e1071). Sample size was not statistically predetermined, and investigators were not blinded to group allocation. The paper describes TCR Vbeta CDR3 sequencing of more than 120 peripheral blood samples, made up of 43 ophthalmopathy patients, roughly 72 hyperthyroidism patients and roughly 17 progressor patients.

The sequence derives from a young man with Graves disease. Donor details come from another sample of the same person, matched by shared clones. The sample in question was peripheral blood mononuclear cells (PBMCs), obtained at new diagnosis, from a patient treated with antithyroid drugs.

The sequence in DNA is TGCAGTGCCACCCGTCAGCCGGCCAACGAGCAGTACTTC. It encodes CSATRQPANEQYF. The chain employs TRBV20-1 and TRBJ2-7; the D gene lacks a confident call. V loses 6 bases of germline sequence and J loses 5 bases, and the interval between the two ends is 17 bases. The germline V gene (reference sequence) supplies CDR1 DFQATT and CDR2 SNEGSKA. Including cysteine and phenylalanine, the CDR3 has 13 amino acids. Of the read, only the CDR3 DNA is kept; its 39 bases are in frame from base 1.